Below, 29 T cell receptor beta chains from the same sample are listed, as sequenced in a study of blood T cell repertoires in COVID-19. The method was immunoSEQ multiplex PCR; TCRdb's version includes in-frame clones alone and lacks a portion of them. Counted here are almost 55,000 clones, 87% occurring once; the ten biggest clones make up 7.8%. The sample was peripheral blood. These receptor sequences come from a man over 45 with active COVID-19.

The V gene is TRBV28, the J gene TRBJ1-2; D ambiguous. The CDR3 has 13 residues. Germline CDR1 reads MDHEN; CDR2 reads SYDVKM. The ends were cut back, 8 bases at V and 7 bases at J, with 17 bases in the middle. The CDR3 sequence is CASVTTGTIGYTF. Here the CDR3 DNA reads TGTGCCAGCGTCACAACTGGAACTATTGGCTACACCTTC.

The V call is TRBV28, the J call TRBJ2-1; D gene ambiguous. CDR1 MDHEN and CDR2 SYDVKM come from the germline V gene. The CDR3 totals 13 residues. The V and J ends lost 5 bases and 1 base respectively, with 6 bases between them. The CDR3 loop reads CASSVQSYNEQFF. The CDR3 DNA sequence: TGTGCCAGCAGTGTACAGTCCTACAATGAGCAGTTCTTC.

This sequence joins TRBV3-1 (or the pseudogene TRBV3-2) and TRBJ1-3; 7 bases match TRBD1. The junction had 1 base not matched to a gene; V was cut back by 4 bases and J by 4 bases. This CDR3 comprises 13 residues. Germline V gene sequence: CDR1 LGHDT, CDR2 YNNKEL (reference sequence). The CDR3 region has the DNA TGTGCCAGCAGCCCGACAGGGGGAAACACCATATATTTT. This encodes CASSPTGGNTIYF.

For this clone: The junction does not match germline at one end; this may be a read error. The CDR3 region is CASRVKGRGLNAGELFF. The CDR3 region has the DNA TGTGCCAGTCGCGTTAAGGGCAGGGGGCTGAACGCCGGGGAGCTGTTTTTT. J is TRBJ2-2 and V is TRBV7-6; 8 nucleotides agree with TRBD1. The CDR3 runs 17 residues. The germline V gene has CDR1 SGHVS and CDR2 FNYEAQ.

The chain joins TRBV5-4 to TRBJ1-2; 7 positions match TRBD1. Germline lookup yields CDR1 SGHNT and CDR2 YYREEE (reference sequence). CDR3 length: 14 amino acids. The V segment lost 6 bases and the J segment 3 bases; nucleotides outside the gene matches: 8. The CDR3 DNA follows: TGTGCCAGCACCCTAGACAGGGCTTACTATGGCTACACCTTC. This sequence encodes CASTLDRAYYGYTF.

The rearrangement uses TRBV30 and TRBJ2-3; 15 bases fit TRBD2. This CDR3 is built from 19 residues. Germline-derived CDR1 and CDR2 are GTSNPN and SVGIG (reference sequence). The junction had 12 bases not matched to a gene; V was cut back by 1 base and J by 4 bases. The CDR3, as DNA: TGTGCCTGGAGTGCCTCCCGGACTAGCGGGAGGGCCGGGGCAGATACGCAGTATTTT. Protein sequence: CAWSASRTSGRAGADTQYF.

The chain links TRBV18 to TRBJ2-5, with TRBD2 matching 7 bases. V shed 3 bases, J shed 2 bases, and the junction held 3 bases outside the gene matches. CDR3 length equals 14 residues. Per the germline V gene, CDR1 is KGHSH and CDR2 is LQKENI. The CDR3 nucleotides read TGTGCCAGCTCACCGGGGGGGACGCAAGAGACCCAGTACTTC. Amino acids: CASSPGGTQETQYF.

V is TRBV15 and J is TRBJ1-5; D not resolved. V was pared by 8 bases and J by 5 bases, with 13 bases between. The CDR3 spans 13 residues. The V gene's germline CDR1 is LNHNV and CDR2 YYDKDF (reference sequence). The CDR3 region is CATATSPDQPQHF. The CDR3 nucleotides read TGTGCCACCGCCACTAGCCCGGATCAGCCCCAGCATTTT.

This clone was counted a single time. The genes are TRBV7-2 and TRBJ2-3; D uncertain. The CDR3 consists of 14 residues. The V and J ends lost 1 base and 9 bases respectively, with 14 bases between them. In germline, CDR1 is SGHTA, CDR2 FQGNSA. CDR3 coding DNA: TGTGCCAGCAGCTTAGAAGACTCCATCTCGACGCAGTATTTT. Translated, it gives CASSLEDSISTQYF. Combining the CDR3 with reference TRBV7-2 and TRBJ2-3 gives the whole variable domain GAGVSQSPSNKVTEKGKDVELRCDPISGHTALYWYRQSLGQGLEFLIYFQGNSAPDKSGLPSDRFSAERTGGSVSTLTIQRTQQEDSAVYLCASSLEDSISTQYFGPGTRLTVL.

The J gene is TRBJ2-3, the V gene TRBV7-9; TRBD2 aligns across 7 bases. The J segment lost 3 bases and the V segment lost 5 bases, leaving 8 bases of the junction unmatched. The germline gives CDR1 SEHNR, CDR2 FQNEAQ (reference sequence). This CDR3 spans 15 amino acids. The CDR3 DNA reads as TGTGCCAGCAGCCTTAGGAGGCGGGAGACAGATACGCAGTATTTT. Translated: CASSLRRRETDTQYF.

The V gene is TRBV27, the J gene TRBJ1-1; D might be TRBD1 (6 bases). CDR1 MNHEY and CDR2 SMNVEV come from the germline V gene (reference sequence). The ends were cut back, 7 bases at V and 1 base at J, with 16 bases in the middle. The CDR3 spans 15 residues. The CDR3 spells CASNKYQTGNTEAFF. Written as DNA, the CDR3 is TGTGCCAGCAATAAGTACCAGACAGGGAACACTGAAGCTTTCTTT.

The chain employs TRBV5-1 and TRBJ1-3, with 7 bases that match TRBD1. The V segment lost 2 bases and the J segment 0 bases; nucleotides outside the gene matches: 5. This CDR3 is 16 amino acids long. In germline, CDR1 is SGHRS, CDR2 YFSETQ. The CDR3 loop is CASSFGDRSSGNTIYF. The CDR3 nucleotides read TGCGCCAGCAGCTTTGGGGACAGAAGCTCTGGAAACACCATATATTTT.

V usage is TRBV5-5 and J usage is TRBJ2-3, with D unresolved. Germline V gene data show CDR1 as SGHKS and CDR2 as YYEKEE (reference sequence). Deletions cut 7 bases from V and 1 base from J, with 10 bases between. This CDR3 region has 13 residues. In DNA, the CDR3 is TGTGCCAGCGAAGAGGTGGGCACAGATACGCAGTATTTT. As protein: CASEEVGTDTQYF.

The J gene is TRBJ1-6, the V gene TRBV28; possible D gene TRBD1, 5 bases. This CDR3 contains 14 residues. Trimming shortened V by 3 bases and J by 8 bases, and 11 bases separated the two germline ends. CDR1 and CDR2 from the germline V gene are MDHEN and SYDVKM. The CDR3 region has the DNA TGTGCCAGCAGTTTCTGGGGGGACCATTCACCCCTCCACTTT. Translating it yields CASSFWGDHSPLHF.

The chain recombines TRBV29-1 with TRBJ2-5; TRBD1 matches 7 bases. CDR1 is SQVTM, CDR2 ANQGSEA, per germline. The CDR3 runs 13 residues. The ends lost 2 bases at V and 5 bases at J; junction bases unmatched: 5. CDR3 sequence reads: CSVEITGVETQYF. DNA of the CDR3: TGCAGCGTTGAAATAACAGGGGTTGAGACCCAGTACTTC.

This clone has more than one count but fewer than ten. J is TRBJ2-1 and V is TRBV2; D unresolved. This CDR3 is 13 amino acids long. Trimming left V 0 bases short and J 6 bases short, with 6 bases between. Germline V CDR1 and CDR2: SNHLY, FYNNEI. CDR3 coding DNA: TGTGCCAGCAGTGAAGCTTCGGGCAATGAGCAGTTCTTC. Amino acid sequence: CASSEASGNEQFF.

The chain uses TRBV7-2 and TRBJ1-1, with D possibly TRBD1 on 6 matching bases. The germline gives CDR1 SGHTA, CDR2 FQGNSA. The V and J ends lost 4 bases and 3 bases respectively, with 15 bases between them. The CDR3 is 15 amino acids. The CDR3 spells CASSSGGGHYTEAFF. Here the CDR3 DNA reads TGTGCCAGCAGCTCCGGTGGGGGACACTACACTGAAGCTTTCTTT.

V gene TRBV30 combines with J gene TRBJ1-3; D is possibly TRBD1 (5 bases). From germline, CDR1 is GTSNPN and CDR2 SVGIG (reference sequence). There are 14 residues in the CDR3. Trimming left V 3 bases short and J 2 bases short, with 11 bases between. CDR3 bases: TGTGCCTGGAGAGGAGCAGGGCCTGGAAACACCATATATTTT. This encodes CAWRGAGPGNTIYF.

This chain uses TRBV7-3 with TRBJ2-3, with 11 bases lining up with TRBD2. The CDR3 has 15 amino acids. Germline values: CDR1 SGHTA, CDR2 FQGTGA. Trimming removed 2 bases from V and 4 bases from J; junction bases left unmatched: 2. The CDR3 here is CASSLLAGGSDTQYF. Written as DNA, the CDR3 is TGTGCCAGCAGCTTACTAGCGGGGGGTTCAGATACGCAGTATTTT. The full variable domain, rest sourced from reference TRBV7-3 and TRBJ2-3, is GAGVSQTPSNKVTEKGKYVELRCDPISGHTALYWYRQSLGQGPEFLIYFQGTGAADDSGLPNDRFFAVRPEGSVSTLKIQRTERGDSAVYLCASSLLAGGSDTQYFGPGTRLTVL.

The rearrangement uses TRBV4-1 and TRBJ1-1, with TRBD1 as a possible D gene (6 bases). This CDR3 comprises 13 residues. V gave up 3 bases and J gave up 4 bases, with 9 bases separating them. In germline, CDR1 is MGHRA, CDR2 YSYEKL. In nucleotides, the CDR3 is TGCGCCAGCAGCCAGGGGGCAGGCACTGAAGCTTTCTTT. The encoded protein is CASSQGAGTEAFF.

V gene TRBV28 combines with J gene TRBJ2-7; D possibly corresponds to TRBD1 (6 bases). Trimming took off 5 bases at V and 5 bases at J, with 10 bases between the two ends. Germline values: CDR1 MDHEN, CDR2 SYDVKM. The CDR3 loop spans 12 amino acids. CDR3 DNA: TGTGCCAGCAGTCGGTACAGGGACGAGCAGTACTTC. Translating it yields CASSRYRDEQYF.

DNA of the CDR3: TGTGCCAGCAGCCACCCTGAGGAGGGGGAGGGCCCCGATACGCAGTATTTT. This gives the protein CASSHPEEGEGPDTQYF. This chain links TRBV3-1 (or the pseudogene TRBV3-2) with TRBJ2-3; D is possibly TRBD2 (7 bases). CDR1 and CDR2 (germline): LGHDT, YNNKEL (reference sequence). V was clipped by 3 bases and J by 6 bases, with 22 bases between them. The CDR3 totals 17 residues.

The rearrangement uses TRBV5-1 and TRBJ1-2; TRBD1 matches 10 bases. CDR3 size: 14 residues. The V segment lost 3 bases and the J segment 10 bases; nucleotides outside the gene matches: 9. In germline, CDR1 is SGHRS, CDR2 YFSETQ. The CDR3 reads CASSYSGTGDVYTF. The CDR3 DNA sequence: TGCGCCAGCAGCTATTCCGGGACAGGGGACGTCTACACCTTC. Based on the CDR3 plus reference TRBV5-1 and TRBJ1-2, the full variable domain is KAGVTQTPRYLIKTRGQQVTLSCSPISGHRSVSWYQQTPGQGLQFLFEYFSETQRNKGNFPGRFSGRQFSNSRSEMNVSTLELGDSALYLCASSYSGTGDVYTFGSGTRLTVV.

This clone appeared a few times. The J gene is TRBJ1-5, the V gene TRBV7-2; 7 nucleotides line up with TRBD1. Trimming at V came to 5 bases and at J to 2 bases, leaving 6 bases not matched to a gene. Germline values: CDR1 SGHTA, CDR2 FQGNSA. This CDR3 has 15 amino acids. CDR3 sequence reads: CASSQYRGGNQPQHF. CDR3 sequence (DNA): TGTGCCAGCAGCCAATACAGGGGCGGCAATCAGCCCCAGCATTTT.

This chain uses TRBV5-1 with TRBJ2-3, with 8 bases aligning to TRBD1. CDR1 SGHRS and CDR2 YFSETQ come from the germline V gene. This CDR3 spans 15 amino acids. The trim removed 0 bases at V and 1 base at J, leaving 1 base unmatched. The CDR3 DNA follows: TGCGCCAGCAGCTTGGGGGGACAGGGCACAGATACGCAGTATTTT. This sequence encodes CASSLGGQGTDTQYF. The full variable domain, with the rest looked up from reference TRBV5-1 and TRBJ2-3, is KAGVTQTPRYLIKTRGQQVTLSCSPISGHRSVSWYQQTPGQGLQFLFEYFSETQRNKGNFPGRFSGRQFSNSRSEMNVSTLELGDSALYLCASSLGGQGTDTQYFGPGTRLTVL.

The genes are TRBV10-3 and TRBJ2-7; the match to TRBD1 covers 10 bases. The CDR3 contains 15 residues. J lost 5 bases, V lost 0 bases, and 4 bases had no gene match. CDR1 ENHRY and CDR2 SYGVKD come from the germline V gene. The CDR3 spells CAISESRDRGHEQYF. The CDR3 coding sequence is TGTGCCATCAGTGAGTCCCGGGACAGGGGCCACGAGCAGTACTTC.

The chain employs TRBV2 and TRBJ2-7; D not resolved. The length of the CDR3 is 12 residues. Germline V lookup: CDR1 SNHLY, CDR2 FYNNEI. V was clipped by 4 bases and J by 2 bases, with 6 bases between them. The CDR3 DNA reads as TGTGCCAGCAGTGCAGTAACCTACGAGCAGTACTTC. This gives the protein CASSAVTYEQYF.

The chain's CDR3 is CASSQDPTRGSYEQYF. The CDR3 nucleotides are TGCGCCAGCAGCCAAGATCCCACTAGAGGGTCCTACGAGCAGTACTTC. The rearrangement joins TRBV4-1 to TRBJ2-7; TRBD2 is a possible D gene (5 bases). The CDR3 runs to 16 residues. The V and J ends lost 0 bases and 1 base respectively, with 13 bases between them. In germline, CDR1 is MGHRA, CDR2 YSYEKL.

In this sample, this clone turned up once. V is TRBV3-1 (or the pseudogene TRBV3-2) and J is TRBJ1-2, with TRBD1 as a possible D gene (6 bases). The germline V gene encodes CDR1 LGHDT and CDR2 YNNKEL (reference sequence). Trimming cost V 6 bases and J 6 bases, with 14 bases left between them. This CDR3 has 13 amino acids. Here the CDR3 DNA reads TGTGCCAGCAGGGGTCCAGGGGCTCATGGCTACACCTTC. Its protein product is CASRGPGAHGYTF.